Below are 7 T cell receptor beta chains sequenced from a single sample in a study of shared clonotypes between healthy human individuals. Clones were read by immunoSEQ multiplex PCR, and TCRdb kept only the in-frame ones, dropping some. The table includes around 980,000 clones, about 80% detected once. The sequenced material came from memory CD4+ T cells from PBMCs. The subset was: CD45RA-negative fraction. The receptor source for this set is a man aged 18-30 years in good health. Some clones in this sample may be carry-over from other donors' samples.

The rearrangement joins TRBV18 to TRBJ2-7; 7 bases align to TRBD1. The CDR3 loop spans 14 amino acids. Trimming took 5 bases from V and 2 from J; bases not matched to a gene: 6. Germline CDR1 KGHSH, CDR2 LQKENI. DNA for the CDR3: TGTGCCAGCTCATTGGGACAGCAAACCTACGAGCAGTACTTC. Residues: CASSLGQQTYEQYF.

The chain joins TRBV5-4 to TRBJ2-2, with 11 bases aligning to TRBD2. Losses at the gene ends were 4 bases for V and 5 bases for J; bases not matched to a gene: 10. Germline CDR1 is SGHNT and CDR2 is YYREEE (reference sequence). CDR3 length: 17 amino acids. CDR3 bases: TGTGCCAGCAGCCCCTTAACTAGCGGGAGAGCAACCGGGGAGCTGTTTTTT. It is translated as CASSPLTSGRATGELFF.

This chain links TRBV5-1 with TRBJ2-6, with TRBD1 matching 11 bases. This CDR3 is 17 amino acids long. Germline values: CDR1 SGHRS, CDR2 YFSETQ. With V trimmed by 4 bases and J by 2 bases, 5 bases remained unmatched. CDR3 residues: CASSPGQGATGANVLTF. In DNA form, the CDR3 reads TGCGCCAGCAGCCCAGGACAGGGGGCGACTGGGGCCAACGTCCTGACTTTC.

The chain is built from TRBV28 and TRBJ1-4; the match to TRBD1 covers 7 bases. V was pared by 2 bases and J by 4 bases, with 10 bases of the junction left unmatched. Germline V CDR1 and CDR2: MDHEN, SYDVKM. The length of the CDR3 is 17 residues. CDR3 residues: CASSLPPGTELNEKLFF. CDR3 DNA: TGTGCCAGCAGTTTACCCCCCGGGACAGAGCTTAATGAAAAACTGTTTTTT.

V gene TRBV28 combines with J gene TRBJ1-1, with a tentative D call TRBD1 (5 bases). This CDR3 is 16 amino acids long. Trimming took 6 bases from V and 5 from J, leaving 22 bases between them. Germline CDR1 reads MDHEN; CDR2 reads SYDVKM. CDR3 coding DNA: TGTGCCAGCAGATGGTTAGGGATGTTGGGGGTAACTGAAGCTTTCTTT. Residues: CASRWLGMLGVTEAFF.

This rearrangement joins TRBV18 to TRBJ2-7, with 9 bases matching TRBD1. The germline V gene has CDR1 KGHSH and CDR2 LQKENI. The CDR3 length is 14 residues. Losses at the gene ends were 3 bases for V and 3 bases for J; bases not matched to a gene: 3. CDR3 in DNA: TGTGCCAGCTCACCGGGACAGGGCCGCTACGAGCAGTACTTC. Translated: CASSPGQGRYEQYF.

This clone was seen a few times. V is TRBV11-1 and J is TRBJ1-1; maybe TRBD1 (6 bases). The CDR3 spans 17 residues. V dropped 5 bases and J dropped 0 bases, with 19 bases sitting between them. The germline CDR1 and CDR2 sequences are SGHAT and FQDESV (reference sequence). CDR3 bases: TGTGCCAGCAGCGGAGGACAGACAGCTCTCATGAACACTGAAGCTTTCTTT. This encodes CASSGGQTALMNTEAFF. The full variable domain, rest sourced from reference TRBV11-1 and TRBJ1-1, is EAEVAQSPRYKITEKSQAVAFWCDPISGHATLYWYRQILGQGPELLVQFQDESVVDDSQLPKDRFSAERLKGVDSTLKIQPAELGDSAMYLCASSGGQTALMNTEAFFGQGTRLTVV.